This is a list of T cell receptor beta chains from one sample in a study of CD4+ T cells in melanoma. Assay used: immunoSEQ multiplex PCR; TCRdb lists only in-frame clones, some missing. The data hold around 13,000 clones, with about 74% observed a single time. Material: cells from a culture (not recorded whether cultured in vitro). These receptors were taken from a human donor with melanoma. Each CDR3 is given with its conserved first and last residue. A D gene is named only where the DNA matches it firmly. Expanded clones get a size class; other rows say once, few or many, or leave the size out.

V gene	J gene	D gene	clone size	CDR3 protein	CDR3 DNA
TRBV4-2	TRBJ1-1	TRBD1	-	CASSPRTGGVFTEAFF	TGTGCCAGCAGCCCGCGGACAGGGGGCGTATTCACTGAAGCTTTCTTT
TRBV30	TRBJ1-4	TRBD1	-	CACGTGGMTSLFF	TGTGCCTGCGGGACAGGTGGAATGACAAGTCTGTTTTTT
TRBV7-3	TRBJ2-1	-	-	CASSLIRGAPHNEQFF	TGTGCCAGCAGCTTAATCCGAGGGGCTCCCCACAATGAGCAGTTCTTC
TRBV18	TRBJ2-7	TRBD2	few	CASSPLAGEYYEQYF	TGTGCCAGCTCACCACTGGCGGGGGAATATTACGAGCAGTACTTC
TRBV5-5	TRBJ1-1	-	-	CASSLGAMNTEAFF	TGTGCCAGCAGCTTAGGGGCCATGAACACTGAAGCTTTCTTT
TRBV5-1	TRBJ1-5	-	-	CASSLTGSNQPQHF	TGCGCCAGCAGCTTGACGGGTAGCAATCAGCCCCAGCATTTT
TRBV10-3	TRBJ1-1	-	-	CAISVGMNTEAFF	TGTGCAATCAGTGTAGGGATGAACACTGAAGCTTTCTTT
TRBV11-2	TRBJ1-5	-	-	CASSPGPHQPQHF	TGTGCCAGCAGCCCAGGGCCCCACCAGCCCCAGCATTTT
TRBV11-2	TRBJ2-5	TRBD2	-	CASSPLKSGGKETQYF	TGTGCCAGCAGCCCCCTAAAGAGCGGGGGGAAGGAGACCCAGTACTTC
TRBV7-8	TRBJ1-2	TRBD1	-	CASSRLGQGGYGYTF	TGTGCCAGCAGCCGCCTTGGACAGGGGGGCTATGGCTACACCTTC
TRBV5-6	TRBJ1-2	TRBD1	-	CASSSITGEGGYTF	TGTGCCAGCAGCTCAATAACAGGGGAAGGCGGCTACACCTTC
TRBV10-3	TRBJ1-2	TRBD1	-	CAISESEGGGVSGYTF	TGTGCCATCAGTGAGTCAGAAGGAGGGGGCGTTTCTGGCTACACCTTC
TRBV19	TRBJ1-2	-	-	CASSLSSRGRDYGYTF	TGTGCCAGTAGTTTGTCGTCCCGGGGGCGCGACTATGGCTACACCTTC
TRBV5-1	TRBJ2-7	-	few	CASSTYGDYEQYF	TGCGCCAGCAGCACCTACGGGGACTACGAGCAGTACTTC
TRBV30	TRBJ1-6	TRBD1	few	CAWSVQGSYNSPLHF	TGTGCCTGGAGTGTACAGGGGTCCTATAATTCACCCCTCCACTTT
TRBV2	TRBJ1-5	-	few	CASRQGLDQPQHF	TGTGCCAGCAGACAGGGTTTGGATCAGCCCCAGCATTTT
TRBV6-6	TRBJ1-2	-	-	CASTTTGGGGYTF	TGTGCCAGCACCACCACGGGGGGCGGTGGCTACACCTTC
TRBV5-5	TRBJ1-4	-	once	CASSLSTSDGEKLFF	TGTGCCAGCAGCTTGAGTACGAGCGACGGAGAAAAACTGTTTTTT
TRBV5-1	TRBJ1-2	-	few	CASSLGQNYGYGYTF	TGCGCCAGCAGCTTGGGACAGAACTACGGCTATGGCTACACCTTC
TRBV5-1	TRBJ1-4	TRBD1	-	CASLGEGAELAFF	TGCGCCAGCCTTGGGGAGGGGGCTGAGTTGGCGTTTTTT
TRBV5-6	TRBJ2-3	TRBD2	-	CASSHLSGDTDTQYF	TGTGCCAGCAGCCACCTTAGCGGGGATACAGATACGCAGTATTTT
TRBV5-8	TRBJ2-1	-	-	CASSLGGRTYEELFF	TGTGCCAGCAGCTTGGGTGGGCGCACCTACGAGGAGCTGTTCTTC
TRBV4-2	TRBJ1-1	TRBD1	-	CASSQGRTGGRNTEAFF	TGTGCCAGCAGCCAGGGCCGTACAGGGGGCAGGAACACTGAAGCTTTCTTT
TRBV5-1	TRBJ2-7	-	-	CASSFVPGAHEQYF	TGCGCCAGCAGCTTTGTTCCAGGGGCCCACGAGCAGTACTTC
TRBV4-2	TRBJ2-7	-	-	CASSQGPRDYSSRRYPEQYF	TGTGCCAGCAGCCAAGGACCCAGAGACTATTCTTCTAGACGGTATCCCGAGCAGTACTTC
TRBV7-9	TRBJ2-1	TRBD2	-	CASSRTSNEQFF	TGTGCCAGCAGCAGGACTAGTAATGAGCAGTTCTTC
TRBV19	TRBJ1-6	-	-	CASSPRDSPLHF	TGTGCCAGTTCACCCCGGGACTCACCCCTCCACTTT
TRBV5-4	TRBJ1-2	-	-	CASSRDGTYGYTF	TGTGCCAGCAGCCGCGACGGGACGTATGGCTACACCTTC
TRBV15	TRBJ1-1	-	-	CATSRALGGRTEAFF	TGTGCCACCAGCAGGGCCCTGGGGGGCCGGACTGAAGCTTTCTTT
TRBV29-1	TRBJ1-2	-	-	CSVMRAYGYTF	TGCAGCGTTATGAGGGCCTATGGCTACACCTTC
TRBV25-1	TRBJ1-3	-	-	CASSYGNTIYF	TGTGCCAGCAGTTACGGGAACACCATATATTTT
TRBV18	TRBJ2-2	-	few	CASSPMVGTGELFF	TGTGCCAGCTCACCAATGGTGGGCACCGGGGAGCTGTTTTTT
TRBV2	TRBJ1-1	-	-	CASSALMNTEAFF	TGTGCCAGCAGTGCACTCATGAACACTGAAGCTTTCTTT
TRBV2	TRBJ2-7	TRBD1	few	CASSGGQVGEQYF	TGTGCCAGCAGTGGGGGACAGGTGGGCGAGCAGTACTTC
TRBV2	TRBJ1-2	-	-	CASRIDFYGYTF	TGTGCCAGCAGAATAGATTTCTATGGCTACACCTTC
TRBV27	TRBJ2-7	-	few	CASSFTGYNEQYF	TGTGCCAGCAGTTTCACGGGGTATAACGAGCAGTACTTC
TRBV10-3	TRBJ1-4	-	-	CAISESQGGEKLFF	TGTGCCATCAGTGAGTCGCAGGGCGGTGAAAAACTGTTTTTT
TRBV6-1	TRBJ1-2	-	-	CASSEAGSNYGYTF	TGTGCCAGCAGTGAAGCTGGCAGTAACTATGGCTACACCTTC
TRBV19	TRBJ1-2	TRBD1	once	CASQFRQGAGGGYTF	TGTGCCAGTCAATTCCGACAGGGGGCTGGGGGTGGCTACACCTTC
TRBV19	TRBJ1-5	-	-	CATTRAAGTGQPQHF	TGTGCCACCACGCGCGCGGCAGGGACTGGGCAGCCCCAGCATTTT
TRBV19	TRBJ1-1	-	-	CASTNLGLNTEAFF	TGTGCCAGTACCAACCTCGGACTCAACACTGAAGCTTTCTTT
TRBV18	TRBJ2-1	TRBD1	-	CASSDMTGYRNEQFF	TGTGCCAGCTCCGATATGACAGGGTACCGCAATGAGCAGTTCTTC
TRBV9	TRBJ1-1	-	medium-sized	CASSVDTRNTEAFF	TGTGCCAGCAGCGTAGACACCCGGAACACTGAAGCTTTCTTT
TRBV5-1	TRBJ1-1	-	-	CASNPTGRSHLNTEAFF	TGCGCCAGCAACCCAACAGGGAGATCCCATCTGAACACTGAAGCTTTCTTT
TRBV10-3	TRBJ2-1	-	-	CAIWDRGTYNEQFF	TGTGCCATCTGGGACCGGGGGACCTACAATGAGCAGTTCTTC